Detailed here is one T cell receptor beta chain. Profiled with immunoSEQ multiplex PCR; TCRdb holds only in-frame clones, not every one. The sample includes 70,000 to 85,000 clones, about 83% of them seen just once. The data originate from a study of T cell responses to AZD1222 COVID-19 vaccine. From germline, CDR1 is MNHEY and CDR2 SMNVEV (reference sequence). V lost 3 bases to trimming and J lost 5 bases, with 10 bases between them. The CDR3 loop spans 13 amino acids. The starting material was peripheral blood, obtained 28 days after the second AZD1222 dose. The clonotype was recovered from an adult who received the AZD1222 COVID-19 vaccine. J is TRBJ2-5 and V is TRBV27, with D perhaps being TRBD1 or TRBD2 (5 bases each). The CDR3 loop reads CASSFKRGETQYF. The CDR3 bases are TGTGCCAGCAGTTTTAAGAGGGGTGAGACCCAGTACTTC.